This T cell receptor (beta chain) emerged from a study of patients and donors after allogeneic stem cell transplantation. Trimming at V came to 5 bases and at J to 4 bases, leaving 11 bases not matched to a gene. Germline V gene data show CDR1 as MNHNY and CDR2 as SVGAGI (reference sequence). The CDR3 has 16 residues. This clonotype was detected a few times. From the RT-PCR reads, TCRdb called clonotypes with MiXCR, one entry per CDR3 protein. The table includes hundreds of thousands of distinct CDR3 sequences, roughly two fifths detected once. The sequencing input was blood, either unsorted or a sorted T cell fraction (not recorded which). This chain links TRBV6-6 with TRBJ1-2; TRBD1 matches at 9 bases. This TCR was sampled from a human donor who was either an allogeneic HSCT recipient or a stem cell or donor lymphocyte infusion donor (not recorded which). It is not recorded whose cells these are; they may come from a transplant donor. The CDR3 sequence: CASSTLRGQGTYGYTF. Written as DNA, the CDR3 is TGTGCCAGCAGTACTTTGCGGGGACAGGGAACCTATGGCTACACCTTC.